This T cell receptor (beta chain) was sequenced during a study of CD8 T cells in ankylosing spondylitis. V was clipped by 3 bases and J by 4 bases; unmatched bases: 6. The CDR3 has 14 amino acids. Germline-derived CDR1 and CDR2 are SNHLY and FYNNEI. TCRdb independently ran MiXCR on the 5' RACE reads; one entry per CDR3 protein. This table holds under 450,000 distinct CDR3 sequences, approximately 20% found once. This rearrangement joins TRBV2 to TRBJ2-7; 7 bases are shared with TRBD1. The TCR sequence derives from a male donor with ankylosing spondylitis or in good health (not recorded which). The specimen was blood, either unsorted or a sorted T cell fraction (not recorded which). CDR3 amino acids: CASSDGTDWYEQYF. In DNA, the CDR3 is TGTGCCAGCAGTGATGGGACAGATTGGTACGAGCAGTACTTC.